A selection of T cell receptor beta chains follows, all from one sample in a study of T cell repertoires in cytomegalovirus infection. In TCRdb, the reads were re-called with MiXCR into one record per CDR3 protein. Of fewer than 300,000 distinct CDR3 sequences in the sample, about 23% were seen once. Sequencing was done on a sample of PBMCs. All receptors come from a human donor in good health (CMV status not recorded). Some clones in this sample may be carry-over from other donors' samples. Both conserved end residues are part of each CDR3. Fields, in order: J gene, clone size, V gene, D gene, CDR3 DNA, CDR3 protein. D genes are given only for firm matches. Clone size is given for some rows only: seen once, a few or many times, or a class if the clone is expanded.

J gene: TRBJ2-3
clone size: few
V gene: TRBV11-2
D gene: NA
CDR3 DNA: TGTGCCAGCAGCTTAGATCCGGGGAGCACAGATACGCAGTATTTT
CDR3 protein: CASSLDPGSTDTQYF

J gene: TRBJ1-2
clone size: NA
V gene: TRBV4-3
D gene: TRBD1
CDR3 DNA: TGCGCCAGCAGCCATCACGGACAGGGAGGCTATGGCTACACCTTC
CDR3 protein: CASSHHGQGGYGYTF

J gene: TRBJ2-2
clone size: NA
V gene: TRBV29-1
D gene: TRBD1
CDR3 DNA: TGCAGCGTGGGGGACAGGGGGAAGAACACCGGGGAGCTGTTTTTT
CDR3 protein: CSVGDRGKNTGELFF

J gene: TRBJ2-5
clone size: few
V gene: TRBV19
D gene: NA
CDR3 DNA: TGTGCCAGTAGGAATGGGGCCGCCCAAGAGACCCAGTACTTC
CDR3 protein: CASRNGAAQETQYF

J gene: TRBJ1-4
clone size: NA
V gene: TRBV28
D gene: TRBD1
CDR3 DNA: TGTGCCAGCAGGCGACAGGGGGTTGAAAAACTGTTTTTT
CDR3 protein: CASRRQGVEKLFF

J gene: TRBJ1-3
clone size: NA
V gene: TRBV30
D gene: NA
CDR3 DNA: TGTGCCTGGAAGGGAATAGGAAACACCATATATTTT
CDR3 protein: CAWKGIGNTIYF

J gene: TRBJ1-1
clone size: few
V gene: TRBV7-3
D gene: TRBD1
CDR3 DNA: TGTGCCAGCAGCTTAACGTGGGGACAGCGAGCTTTCTTT
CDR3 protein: CASSLTWGQRAFF

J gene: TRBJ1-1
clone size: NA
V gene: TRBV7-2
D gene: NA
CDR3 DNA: TGTGCCAGCAGCCCCAGGGGACACCAGAACACTGAAGCTTTCTTT
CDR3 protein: CASSPRGHQNTEAFF

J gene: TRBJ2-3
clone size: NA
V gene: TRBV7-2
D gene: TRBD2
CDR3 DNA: TGTGCCAGCAGCTTACGACTAGCGAGCACAGATACGCAGTATTTT
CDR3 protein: CASSLRLASTDTQYF

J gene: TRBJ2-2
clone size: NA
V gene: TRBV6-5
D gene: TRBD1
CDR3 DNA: TGTGCCAGCATGACAGGGGCCACCGGGGAGCTGTTTTTT
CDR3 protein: CASMTGATGELFF

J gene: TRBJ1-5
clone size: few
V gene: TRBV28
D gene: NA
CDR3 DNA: TGTGCCAGCAGTCCACCCGGTGGAGGGGTTCAGCCCCAGCATTTT
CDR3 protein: CASSPPGGGVQPQHF

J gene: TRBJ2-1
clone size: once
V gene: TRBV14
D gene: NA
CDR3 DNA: TGTGCCAGCAGCCAAGGTCCGAGCTCCTACAATGAGCAGTTCTTC
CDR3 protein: CASSQGPSSYNEQFF

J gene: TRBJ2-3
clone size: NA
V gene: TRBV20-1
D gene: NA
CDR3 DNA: TGCAGTGCTGGTCCTCAGGGGAGCAGAACAGATACGCAGTATTTT
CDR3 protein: CSAGPQGSRTDTQYF

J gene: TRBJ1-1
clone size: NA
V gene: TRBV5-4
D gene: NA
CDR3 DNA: TGTGCCAGCAGCTTGGAACTGGGGGCGAACACTGAAGCTTTCTTT
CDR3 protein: CASSLELGANTEAFF

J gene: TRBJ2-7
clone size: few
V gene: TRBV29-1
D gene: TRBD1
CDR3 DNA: TGCAGCGGAGGGACAGGGGCCTACGAGCAGTACTTC
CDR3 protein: CSGGTGAYEQYF

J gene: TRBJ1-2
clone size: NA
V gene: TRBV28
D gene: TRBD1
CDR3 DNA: TGTGCCAGCGATCCCCCGGGACAGGGGAATGGCTACACCTTC
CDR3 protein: CASDPPGQGNGYTF

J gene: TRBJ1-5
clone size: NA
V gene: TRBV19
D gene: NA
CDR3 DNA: TGTGCCAGGGTTTCAGGCTTCAATCAGCCCCAGCATTTT
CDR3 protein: CARVSGFNQPQHF